This T cell receptor (beta chain) was identified during a study of regulatory T cells in long-lasting Graves disease (dated by TCRdb to about 2021). Describing the broader study: Antithyroid drugs had been taken for less than 3 months by newly diagnosed Graves' disease patients. Patients with persistent Graves' disease were compared with patients with newly diagnosed Graves' disease using TCR sequencing and RNA sequencing of peripheral blood. TCR sequencing covered about 13 persistent and 20 or so newly diagnosed Graves' disease patients, some 33 samples in total. The study was registered as a clinical trial and conducted in China. Results the study describes overall, beyond this receptor: Persistent Graves' disease patients showed lower TCR Shannon entropy and fewer highly expanded clones than newly diagnosed patients, suggesting clonal expansion. The small sample size was acknowledged by the authors as a limitation that may reduce accuracy. Sequencing and analysis were restricted to the TCR beta chain. Peripheral blood alone was examined, since thyroid tissue, which constituted the primary lesion, could not be accessed. Persistent patients shared more public clonotypes among themselves (around 3,000) than newly diagnosed patients did (nearly 1,000). Persistent disease showed preferential use of TRBV28, TRBJ1-2 and TRBJ2-5, whereas newly diagnosed disease favored TRBV20-1 and TRBJ2-1.

The germline V gene yields SGHTA for CDR1 and FQGNSA for CDR2. Compared with germline, V lacks 1 base and J lacks 7 bases; bases without a gene match: 7. The CDR3 runs 17 residues from the cysteine to the phenylalanine. The only DNA kept is the CDR3, 51 bases in frame from the first base. Receptors were amplified or captured by multiplex PCR. The listed sequencing device is Illumina HiSeq 4000. CDR3 regions were amplified by Arm-PCR with iRepertoire HTBI primers to construct TCR beta libraries. Before sequencing, the PCR products underwent gel purification. Per the source publication's procedure: A total of around 59 TRBV and some 15 TRBJ segments were identified across samples and were used for gene usage analysis of CDR3 amino acid clonotypes. Filtered high-quality paired reads were merged into contigs using COPE and FqMerger. Contigs were aligned with BLAST to IMGT TRBV, TRBD and TRBJ reference genes, and CDR3 was defined per IMGT. Highly expanded clones were defined as clonotypes with a frequency above 0.1%. Shannon entropy was used to measure repertoire diversity, and the Gini coefficient was used to measure V-J evenness. A clonotype found in more than one individual was treated as public. Clones were called with MiXCR by TCRdb after fastp trimmed the public reads at Q25, and only in-frame beta chains were retained. Each CDR3 protein appears once, grouped with its most common genes and DNA. These V and J calls are TCRdb output, not the study's own analysis. The sample table holds about 400,000 distinct CDR3 sequences, of which less than 20% were seen once. Of the sample, 20% to 25% falls within the top ten clones.

This specimen's time point label, per the study, means: newly diagnosed GD, antithyroid drugs for less than 3 months. For both TCR sequencing and RNA sequencing, RNA was extracted from PBMCs in TRIzol. The diagnosis of Graves' disease followed American Thyroid Association guidelines. Recruitment of patients was carried out at an endocrinology department in Xi'an, China. From each patient, around 9 milliliters of peripheral blood was collected into an EDTA anticoagulant tube. Ficoll Paque Plus density gradient separation was used to isolate PBMCs, and no further T cell sorting was done. An Agilent 2100 Bioanalyzer and agarose gel were used to check RNA quality, while a NanoDrop 2000 measured RNA concentration. Regarding this clonotype: What antigen it recognizes has not been identified. Per-base qualities were not stored, and no clone one base away is much larger.

Here the sequenced sample was peripheral blood mononuclear cells (PBMCs), taken at new diagnosis, from a patient treated with antithyroid drugs. The chain is assembled from TRBV7-2 and TRBJ2-1, with 13 bases matching TRBD2. This TCR derives from a female donor with Graves disease. The sequenced DNA: TGTGCCAGCAGCTTAGGGACTAGCGGGGGCCCATGGAATGAGCAGTTCTTC. Translated, it gives CASSLGTSGGPWNEQFF.